This TCR beta chain derives from a study of patients and donors after allogeneic stem cell transplantation. TCRdb re-derived calls from the RT-PCR reads in MiXCR, one entry per CDR3 protein. The data hold about 400,000 distinct CDR3 sequences, with approximately 16% observed a single time. This CDR3 has 15 amino acids. From germline, CDR1 is SGHDT and CDR2 YYEEEE. With V trimmed by 4 bases and J by 3 bases, 6 bases remained unmatched. This clonotype has only a few counts. The origin of this receptor is a human donor who was either an allogeneic HSCT recipient or a stem cell or donor lymphocyte infusion donor (not recorded which). It is not recorded whose cells these are; they may come from a transplant donor. The sequenced material came from blood, either unsorted or a sorted T cell fraction (not recorded which). V gene TRBV5-6 combines with J gene TRBJ2-1, with 8 bases aligning to TRBD2. CDR3 region: CASSERERDYNEQFF. CDR3 coding DNA: TGTGCCAGCAGCGAGCGGGAGAGGGACTACAATGAGCAGTTCTTC.